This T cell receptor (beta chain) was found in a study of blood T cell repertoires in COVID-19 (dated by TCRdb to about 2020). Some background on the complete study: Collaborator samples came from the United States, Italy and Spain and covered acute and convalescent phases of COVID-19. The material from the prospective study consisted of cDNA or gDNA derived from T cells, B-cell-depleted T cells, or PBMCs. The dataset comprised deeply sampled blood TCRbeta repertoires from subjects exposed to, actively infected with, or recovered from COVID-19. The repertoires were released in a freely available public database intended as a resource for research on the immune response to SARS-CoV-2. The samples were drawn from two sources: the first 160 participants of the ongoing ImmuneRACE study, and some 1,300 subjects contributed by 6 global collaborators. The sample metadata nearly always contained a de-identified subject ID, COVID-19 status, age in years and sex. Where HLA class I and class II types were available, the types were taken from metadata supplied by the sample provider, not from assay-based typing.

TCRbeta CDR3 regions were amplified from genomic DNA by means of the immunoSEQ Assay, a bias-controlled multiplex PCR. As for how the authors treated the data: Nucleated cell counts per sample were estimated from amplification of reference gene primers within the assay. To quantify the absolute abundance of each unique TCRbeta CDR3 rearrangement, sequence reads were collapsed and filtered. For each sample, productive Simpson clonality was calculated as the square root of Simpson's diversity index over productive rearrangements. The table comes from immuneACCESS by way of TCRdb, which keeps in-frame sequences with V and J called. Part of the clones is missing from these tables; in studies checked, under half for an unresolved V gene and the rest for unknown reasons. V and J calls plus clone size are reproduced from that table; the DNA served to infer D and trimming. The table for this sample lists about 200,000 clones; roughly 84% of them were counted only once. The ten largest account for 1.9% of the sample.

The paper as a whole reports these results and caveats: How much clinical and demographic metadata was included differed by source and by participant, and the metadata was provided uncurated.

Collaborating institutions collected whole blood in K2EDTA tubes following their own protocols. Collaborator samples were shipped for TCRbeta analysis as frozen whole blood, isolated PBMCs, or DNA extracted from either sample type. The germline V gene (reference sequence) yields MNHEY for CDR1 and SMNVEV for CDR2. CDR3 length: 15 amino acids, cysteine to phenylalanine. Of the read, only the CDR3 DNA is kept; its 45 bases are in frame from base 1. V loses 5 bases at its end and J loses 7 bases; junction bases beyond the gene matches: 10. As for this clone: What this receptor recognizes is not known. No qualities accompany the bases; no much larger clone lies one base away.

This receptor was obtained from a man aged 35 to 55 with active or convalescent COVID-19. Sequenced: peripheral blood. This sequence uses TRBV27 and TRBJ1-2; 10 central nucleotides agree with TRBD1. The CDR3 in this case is CASSREDRGGGGYTF. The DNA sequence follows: TGTGCCAGCAGTAGGGAGGACAGGGGGGGAGGTGGCTACACCTTC.